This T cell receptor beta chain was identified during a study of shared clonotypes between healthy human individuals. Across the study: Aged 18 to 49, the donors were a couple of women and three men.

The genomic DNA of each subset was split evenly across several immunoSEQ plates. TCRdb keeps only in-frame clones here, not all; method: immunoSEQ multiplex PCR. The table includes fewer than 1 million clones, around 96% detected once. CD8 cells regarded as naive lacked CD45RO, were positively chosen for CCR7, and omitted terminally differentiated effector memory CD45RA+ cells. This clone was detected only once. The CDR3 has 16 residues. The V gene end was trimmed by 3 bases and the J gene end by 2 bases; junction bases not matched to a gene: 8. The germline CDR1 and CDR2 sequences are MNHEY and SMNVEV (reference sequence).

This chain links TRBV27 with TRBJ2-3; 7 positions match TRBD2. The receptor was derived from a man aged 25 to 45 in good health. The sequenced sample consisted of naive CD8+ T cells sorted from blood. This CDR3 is CASSFVPAGLTDTQYF. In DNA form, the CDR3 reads TGTGCCAGCAGTTTCGTGCCAGCGGGGCTCACAGATACGCAGTATTTT.